This is a list of T cell receptor beta chains from one sample in a study of memory CD4+ T cells and cytomegalovirus serostatus. Libraries were prepared by immunoSEQ multiplex PCR; TCRdb keeps only in-frame clonotypes and omits some of them. The sample records roughly 50,000 clones, roughly 84% being singletons. Material: memory CD4+ T cells from blood. Receptor source: an adult in good health and CMV-seronegative. Some clones in this sample may be carry-over from other donors' samples. Each CDR3 is given with its conserved first and last residue. The D gene is left open where the match is weak. The size of a clone is reported for some rows only, either as once, few or many, or as a class for expanded clones.

>-|TRBD1|TRBJ1-4|TRBV7-2
CASSSSTGVRKKLFF
TGTGCCAGCAGCTCGTCGACAGGGGTTAGGAAAAAACTGTTTTTT
>-|-|TRBJ1-2|TRBV2
CASSEVINYGYTF
TGTGCCAGCAGTGAAGTCATTAACTATGGCTACACCTTC
>few|TRBD1|TRBJ1-6|TRBV7-2
CASSSQQGSSPLHF
TGTGCCAGCTCTTCCCAACAGGGGTCTTCACCCCTCCACTTT
>once|-|TRBJ2-3|TRBV19
CASSLTLDRTDTQYF
TGTGCCAGTAGCCTAACTCTCGACAGAACAGATACGCAGTATTTT
>-|-|TRBJ1-5|TRBV10-3
CAISESEGRGQPQHF
TGTGCCATCAGTGAGTCGGAAGGGAGAGGTCAGCCCCAGCATTTT
>-|-|TRBJ1-1|TRBV7-2
CASREGHLNTEAFF
TGTGCCAGCAGGGAGGGACACCTGAACACTGAAGCTTTCTTT
>-|-|TRBJ1-1|TRBV5-1
CASSLAHTWNTEAFF
TGCGCCAGCAGCTTGGCCCACACCTGGAACACTGAAGCTTTCTTT
>-|-|TRBJ2-7|TRBV5-1
CASSSLGTASYEQYF
TGCGCCAGCAGCTCCCTCGGGACCGCTTCCTACGAGCAGTACTTC
>few|-|TRBJ1-1|TRBV6-1
CASSRQTNTEAFF
TGTGCCAGCAGCCGACAGACGAACACTGAAGCTTTCTTT
>-|TRBD2|TRBJ2-7|TRBV11-2
CASSLELAGGSYEQYF
TGTGCCAGCAGCTTGGAGCTAGCGGGAGGGTCCTACGAGCAGTACTTC
>once|-|TRBJ2-1|TRBV4-2
CASSQVGNEQFF
TGTGCCAGCAGCCAAGTAGGAAACGAGCAGTTCTTC
>few|-|TRBJ1-1|TRBV30
CAWSGRAKAFF
TGTGCCTGGAGTGGGAGGGCCAAAGCTTTCTTT
>few|-|TRBJ1-1|TRBV14
CASSPRRGDTEAFF
TGTGCCAGCAGCCCAAGGAGGGGTGACACTGAAGCTTTCTTT
>-|-|TRBJ2-2|TRBV2
CASSVDRAGGELFF
TGTGCCAGCAGTGTCGATCGAGCAGGAGGGGAGCTGTTTTTT
>-|TRBD2|TRBJ2-1|TRBV7-9
CASSFVPGLALPEQFF
TGTGCCAGCAGCTTCGTACCGGGACTAGCGCTCCCAGAGCAGTTCTTC
>-|TRBD2|TRBJ2-7|TRBV6-5
CASKSGLAAIEQYF
TGTGCCAGCAAGTCGGGACTAGCGGCCATCGAGCAGTACTTC
>-|-|TRBJ2-7|TRBV19
CASSDPGVSYEQYF
TGTGCCAGTAGTGATCCAGGGGTATCCTACGAGCAGTACTTC
>-|TRBD1|TRBJ2-5|TRBV11-2
CASSLGNTGGETQYF
TGTGCCAGCAGCTTAGGCAACACAGGGGGAGAGACCCAGTACTTC
>-|TRBD1|TRBJ1-2|TRBV19
CASKRGTGGRRPYGYTF
TGTGCCAGTAAGAGGGGGACAGGGGGCCGACGTCCTTATGGCTACACCTTC
>-|-|TRBJ1-2|TRBV9
CASSVGNPGDYGYTF
TGTGCCAGCAGCGTAGGAAACCCAGGGGACTATGGCTACACCTTC
>-|TRBD1|TRBJ2-7|TRBV27
CASSFTGGHSYEQYF
TGTGCCAGCAGCTTTACAGGGGGGCATTCCTACGAGCAGTACTTC
>-|-|TRBJ1-2|TRBV6-6
CASSYSGGWEVYGYTF
TGTGCCAGCAGTTACTCTGGTGGATGGGAGGTGTATGGCTACACCTTC
>few|-|TRBJ1-1|TRBV6-6
CASLLNRQQNTEAFF
TGTGCCAGCCTACTCAACCGACAGCAGAACACTGAAGCTTTCTTT
>-|-|TRBJ1-2|TRBV27
CASSLFGGAGYGYTF
TGTGCCAGCAGTTTATTTGGGGGCGCGGGTTATGGCTACACCTTC
>-|-|TRBJ2-3|TRBV11-2
CASSLGWRTDTQYF
TGTGCCAGCAGCTTAGGGTGGCGCACAGATACGCAGTATTTT
>-|TRBD2|TRBJ2-5|TRBV7-2
CASSPRTSGEETQYF
TGTGCCAGCAGCCCAAGGACTAGCGGGGAAGAGACCCAGTACTTC